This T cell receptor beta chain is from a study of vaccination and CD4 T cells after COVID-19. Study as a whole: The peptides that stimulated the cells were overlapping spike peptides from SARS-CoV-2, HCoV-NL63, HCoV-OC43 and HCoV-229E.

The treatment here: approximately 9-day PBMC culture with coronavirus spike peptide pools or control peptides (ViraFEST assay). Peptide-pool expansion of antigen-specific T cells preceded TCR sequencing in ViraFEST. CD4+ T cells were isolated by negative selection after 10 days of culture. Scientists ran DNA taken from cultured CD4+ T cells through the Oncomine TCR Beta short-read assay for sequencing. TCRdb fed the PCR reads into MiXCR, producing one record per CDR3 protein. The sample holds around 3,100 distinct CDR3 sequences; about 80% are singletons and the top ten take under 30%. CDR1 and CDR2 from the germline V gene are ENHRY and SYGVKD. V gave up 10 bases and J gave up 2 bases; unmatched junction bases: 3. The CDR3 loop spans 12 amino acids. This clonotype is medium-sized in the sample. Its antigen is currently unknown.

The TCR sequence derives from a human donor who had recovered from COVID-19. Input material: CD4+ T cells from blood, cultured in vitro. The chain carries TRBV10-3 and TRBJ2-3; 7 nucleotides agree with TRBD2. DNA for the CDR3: TGTGCCACCCGGGGGGACACAGATACGCAGTATTTT. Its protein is CATRGDTDTQYF.